These 9 T cell receptor beta chains came from one sample sequenced in a study of post-analysis software for immune sequencing data. Antigen specificity for these receptors is unknown. The TCR beta cDNA libraries contained unique molecular identifiers. TCRdb processed the PCR reads anew with MiXCR; each CDR3 protein has one entry. The table includes about 680,000 distinct CDR3 sequences, 59% detected once. The study's findings and limits: Patients used five TRBV segments, including TRBV5-6, TRBV5-1 and TRBV20-1, more often than controls.

Material for sequencing was blood. These receptors originate from a girl aged 2-15 years with multiple sclerosis.

The chain is built from TRBV10-3 and TRBJ1-1, with 8 bases matching TRBD1. CDR1 ENHRY and CDR2 SYGVKD come from the germline V gene. The CDR3 extends over 13 amino acids. Trimming at V came to 6 bases and at J to 8 bases, leaving 8 bases not matched to a gene. CDR3 nucleotide sequence: TGTGCCATCAGGCAGGACAGGGCTATAGAAGCTTTCTTT. It is translated as CAIRQDRAIEAFF.

The V gene is TRBV20-1, the J gene TRBJ2-1; the D is unclear. The CDR3 has 14 amino acids. The V end lost 1 base, the J end lost 3 bases, and 10 bases lay between the germline ends. The germline gives CDR1 DFQATT, CDR2 SNEGSKA (reference sequence). The CDR3 loop is CSARGGDRYNEQFF. Written as DNA, the CDR3 is TGCAGTGCTAGAGGTGGGGATCGCTACAATGAGCAGTTCTTC.

The chain is built from TRBV7-9 and TRBJ2-4; D is undetermined. The end of the DNA is better explained by TRBJ2-5, so the J call may be wrong. The CDR3 sequence is 15 residues long. Germline values: CDR1 SEHNR, CDR2 FQNEAQ (reference sequence). This CDR3 is CASSGFDLKPGTQYF. The CDR3 DNA reads as TGTGCCAGCAGCGGCTTCGACTTAAAACCCGGGACCCAGTACTTC.

This clonotype was picked up a small number of times. The J gene is TRBJ2-1, the V gene TRBV3-1; 14 bases fit TRBD2. Trimming at V came to 0 bases and at J to 7 bases, leaving 2 bases not matched to a gene. Germline assignment: CDR1 LGHDT and CDR2 YNNKEL (reference sequence). The CDR3 is 16 amino acids. In DNA form, the CDR3 reads TGTGCCAGCAGCCAAGAGGGGACTAGCGGGAGTAATGAGCAGTTCTTC. This gives the protein CASSQEGTSGSNEQFF.

This chain joins TRBV7-2 and TRBJ1-6; D uncertain. Germline V gene sequence: CDR1 SGHTA, CDR2 FQGNSA. V lost 5 bases and J lost 9, with 11 bases in between. The CDR3 covers 13 residues. CDR3 amino acids: CASSPFPLSPLHF. The CDR3 coding sequence is TGTGCCAGCAGCCCGTTTCCCCTTTCACCCCTCCACTTT.

This chain joins TRBV20-1 and TRBJ2-3, with 12 bases aligning to TRBD2. The CDR3 length is 17 residues. Germline loops: CDR1 DFQATT, CDR2 SNEGSKA (reference sequence). V was clipped by 3 bases and J by 1 base; unmatched bases: 8. CDR3 in amino acids: CSASSALAGGRTDTQYF. In nucleotides, the CDR3 is TGCAGTGCTAGTTCTGCACTAGCGGGAGGACGCACAGATACGCAGTATTTT.

The chain joins TRBV24-1 to TRBJ1-2; D is perhaps TRBD1 (5 bases). Germline-derived CDR1 and CDR2 are KGHDR and SFDVKD. The CDR3 length is 14 residues. V shed 0 bases and J shed 8 bases, with 12 bases lying between them. Here the CDR3 DNA reads TGTGCCACCAGTGATTTGCCGCGGGGCAGCGGCTACACCTTC. Translation gives CATSDLPRGSGYTF.

V is TRBV12-3 or TRBV12-4 and J is TRBJ2-1; weak D call: TRBD2 (6 bases). CDR3 length: 16 residues. Trimming stripped 0 bases from V and 2 bases from J, with 11 bases between. The CDR3 sequence is CASSLAGGVPYNEQFF. The CDR3 nucleotides are TGTGCCAGCAGTTTAGCGGGCGGGGTTCCCTACAATGAGCAGTTCTTC.

Note on this clonotype: The junction and the germline gene differ at one end; a read error may be behind it. The chain has TRBV7-3 and TRBJ2-5; 7 nucleotides match TRBD1. The germline gives CDR1 SGHTA, CDR2 FQGTGA. This CDR3 has 15 residues. This CDR3 reads CASSVTGATMETQYF. CDR3 coding DNA: TGTGCCAGCAGCGTAACAGGGGCTACAATGGAGACCCAGTACTTC.